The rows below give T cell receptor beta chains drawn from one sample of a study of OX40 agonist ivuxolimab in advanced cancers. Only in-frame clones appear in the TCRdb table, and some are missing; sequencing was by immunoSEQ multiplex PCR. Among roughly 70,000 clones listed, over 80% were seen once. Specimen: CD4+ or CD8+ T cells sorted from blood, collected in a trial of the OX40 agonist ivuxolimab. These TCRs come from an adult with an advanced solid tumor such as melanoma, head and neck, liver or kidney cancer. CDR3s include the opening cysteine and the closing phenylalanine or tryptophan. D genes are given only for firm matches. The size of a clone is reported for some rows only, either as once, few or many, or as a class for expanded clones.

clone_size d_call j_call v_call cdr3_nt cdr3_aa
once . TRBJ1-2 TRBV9 TGTGCCAGCAGCCCAGGTGGCGGGGGGAACTATGGCTACACCTTC CASSPGGGGNYGYTF
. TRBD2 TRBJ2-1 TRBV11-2 TGTGCCAGCAGCTTAGATCCAGCGGGAGTGAATGAGCAGTTCTTC CASSLDPAGVNEQFF
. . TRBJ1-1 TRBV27 TGTGCCAGCAGTTTATCGAACAGCTACACTGAAGCTTTCTTT CASSLSNSYTEAFF
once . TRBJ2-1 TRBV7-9 TGTGCCAGCAGCCGGCCCAGGGAAAATGAGCAGTTCTTC CASSRPRENEQFF
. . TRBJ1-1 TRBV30 TGTGCCTGGAGAAGGGGGAACACTGAAGCTTTCTTT CAWRRGNTEAFF
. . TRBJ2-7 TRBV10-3 TGTGCCATCAGTGAGTCGGGCAGGAGAGCGGACCCCTACGAGCAGTACTTC CAISESGRRADPYEQYF
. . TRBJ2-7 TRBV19 TGTGCCAGTAGTCCCCAAACAGGGTTCTACGAGCAGTACTTC CASSPQTGFYEQYF
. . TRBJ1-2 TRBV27 TGTGCCAGCAGTTTTTACCCACACTCAGGCGACTATGGCTACACCTTC CASSFYPHSGDYGYTF
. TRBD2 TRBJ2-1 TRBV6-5 TGTGCCAGCAGCCAGGGACTAGCGGGAATCCATGAGCAGTTCTTC CASSQGLAGIHEQFF
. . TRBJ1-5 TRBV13 TGTGCCAGCAGCTTAGGCAGAGGCTCTAATCAGCCCCAGCATTTT CASSLGRGSNQPQHF
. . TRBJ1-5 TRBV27 TGTGCCAGCAGTCCCATGGGGGGATGGAATCAGCCCCAGCATTTT CASSPMGGWNQPQHF
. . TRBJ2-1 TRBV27 TGTGCCAGCAGTTCGATCGGCTCCGCCTACAATGAGCAGTTCTTC CASSSIGSAYNEQFF
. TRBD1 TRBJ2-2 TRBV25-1 TGTGCCAGCAGTGGGGGACAGACAGCAACCGGGGAGCTGTTTTTT CASSGGQTATGELFF
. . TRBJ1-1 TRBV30 TGTGCCTGGAGCCCTACGAACACTGAAGCTTTCTTT CAWSPTNTEAFF
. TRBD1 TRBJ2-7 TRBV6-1 TGTGCCAGCAGTGAAGAGGGACAGATCTACGAAGAGCAGTACTTC CASSEEGQIYEEQYF
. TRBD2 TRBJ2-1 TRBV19 TGTGCCATCACCCTACTAGCGGCTTCCTACAATGAGCAGTTCTTC CAITLLAASYNEQFF
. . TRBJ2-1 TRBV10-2 TGCGCCAGCCTTGGACTCAGCTCCTACAATGAGCAGTTCTTC CASLGLSSYNEQFF
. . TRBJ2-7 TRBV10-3 TGTGCCATCAGTGACCCGGACGGATTCTCCTACGAGCAGTACTTC CAISDPDGFSYEQYF
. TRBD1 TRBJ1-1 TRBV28 TGTGCCAGCAGGTCGGACAGGGTAAACACTGAAGCTTTCTTT CASRSDRVNTEAFF
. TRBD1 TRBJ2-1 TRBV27 TGTGCCAGTAAGGGGGCGGTAAATGAGCAGTTCTTC CASKGAVNEQFF
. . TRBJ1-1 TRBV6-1 TGTGCCAGCGATCTATGGGGGGAAGCTTTCTTT CASDLWGEAFF
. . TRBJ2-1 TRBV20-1 TGCAGTGCACCGCGCTCCGACGAGCAGTTCTTC CSAPRSDEQFF
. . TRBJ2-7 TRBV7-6 TGTGCCAGCAGCTTAGAAGGAGGGTCCTACGAGCAGTACTTC CASSLEGGSYEQYF
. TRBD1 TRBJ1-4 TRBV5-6 TGTGCCAGCAGCTTCGACAGGGGACTTCCTGAAAAACTGTTTTTT CASSFDRGLPEKLFF
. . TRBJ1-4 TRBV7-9 TGTGCCAGCGGGTGGGGGGCCGATGAAAAACTGTTTTTT CASGWGADEKLFF
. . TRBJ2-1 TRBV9 TGTGCCAGCAGCGTAGCGGAGGGCAGCCCCCCGCAGGAAACAATGATAACCTACAATGAGCAGTTCTTC CASSVAEGSPPQETMITYNEQFF
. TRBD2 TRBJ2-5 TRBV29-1 TGCAGCGTTGAAGATCTTCAGACTAGCGCTCGAGAGACCCAGTACTTC CSVEDLQTSARETQYF
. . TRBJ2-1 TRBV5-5 TGTGCCAGCAGCCCCTGGGGGGTAGCGGACTACAATGAGCAGTTCTTC CASSPWGVADYNEQFF
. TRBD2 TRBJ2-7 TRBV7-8 TGTGCCAGCAGCTCCCCAGCGGGAGGGATTTACGAGCAGTACTTC CASSSPAGGIYEQYF
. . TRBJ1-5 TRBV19 TGTGCCAGTAGTATAGGGACAGTTAGCAATCAGCCCCAGCATTTT CASSIGTVSNQPQHF
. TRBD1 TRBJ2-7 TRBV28 TGTGCCAGCAGTTTCGGGACAGGGTGGAAGTACTTC CASSFGTGWKYF
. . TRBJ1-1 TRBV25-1 TGTGCCAGCAGTGAATGGGGGGCGCAGAGTCGAAAAGGAGCTTTCTTT CASSEWGAQSRKGAFF
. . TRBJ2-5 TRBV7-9 TGTGCCAGCAGCCCTAGGAGTCAACAGGAACCTCAAGAGACCCAGTACTTC CASSPRSQQEPQETQYF